Below, 23 T cell receptor beta chains from the same sample are listed, as sequenced in a study of T cells expressing NK-cell markers. No DNA is given; TCRdb re-called the 5' RACE reads and lists each CDR3 protein once. This specimen shows approximately 380,000 distinct CDR3 sequences; the ten leading clones hold around 5%. Sequenced sample: blood T cells: a sorted CD56 or NKG2C T cell subset, CD4+ or CD8+ T cells, or bulk PBMC T cells (not recorded which). The receptor source for this set is a man aged 18-70 years in good health.

The chain has TRBV3-1 and TRBJ1-6; TCRdb's assignment of TRBD1 cannot be checked, as there is no DNA. Germline V gives CDR1 LGHDT, CDR2 YNNKEL (reference sequence). The CDR3 has 14 amino acids. CDR3 sequence: CASSAGQNTTPLHF.

The J gene is TRBJ2-7, the V gene TRBV21-1. TRBV21-1 is a listed pseudogene. CDR3 size: 12 residues. The chain's CDR3 is CASSKVEDEQYF.

The chain carries TRBV29-1 and TRBJ2-6; TCRdb selects TRBD2, and the lack of DNA leaves this call unchecked. Germline CDR1 and CDR2: SQVTM and ANQGSEA. The CDR3 covers 15 residues. CDR3 residues: CSVKASLSGANVLTF.

CDR3 in amino acids: CASSARGRSPGELFF. The chain is built from TRBV5-6 and TRBJ2-2; TCRdb indicates TRBD1, and absent DNA this call remains unverified. This CDR3 has 15 residues. CDR1 is SGHDT and CDR2 is YYEEEE in the germline V gene.

V gene TRBV5-1 combines with J gene TRBJ1-4; no DNA is available, so the TRBD1 call from TCRdb remains unchecked. Looked up from germline, CDR1 is SGHRS and CDR2 is YFSETQ. The CDR3 contains 15 residues. CDR3 region: CASSSGGATNEKLFF.

The CDR3 region is CASSVTGANYGYTF. The gene calls are TRBV6-1 and TRBJ1-2; the D gene TCRdb calls, TRBD1, cannot be checked with no DNA. The CDR3 runs 14 residues. In germline, CDR1 is MNHNS, CDR2 SASEGT.

This chain joins TRBV12-5 and TRBJ2-7; absent DNA, TCRdb's TRBD2 call cannot be checked. This CDR3 contains 15 residues. Per the germline V gene, CDR1 is LGHNT and CDR2 is FRNRAP. CDR3: CASGLSLAGGREQYF.

The chain has TRBV23-1 and TRBJ1-3. TRBV23-1 is an ORF; its function is uncertain. This CDR3 spans 18 amino acids. CDR3: CASSLQSSKTDSGNTIYF.

This chain links TRBV6-5 with TRBJ2-7. Germline CDR1 MNHEY, CDR2 SVGAGI. The CDR3 runs 15 residues. This CDR3 is CASSYSIQGLREQYF.

The chain carries TRBV4-1 and TRBJ2-3; TCRdb's assignment of TRBD2 cannot be checked, as there is no DNA. The CDR3 contains 18 residues. Per germline, CDR1 MGHRA and CDR2 YSYEKL. The CDR3 reads CASSPTTSGGAITDTQYF.

This chain connects TRBV3-1 to TRBJ2-7; lacking DNA, the TRBD1 call made by TCRdb goes unchecked. Germline V gene lookup returns CDR1 LGHDT and CDR2 YNNKEL (reference sequence). The CDR3 is 16 residues long. The CDR3 loop is CASSKDLGTRVYEQYF.

J is TRBJ2-2 and V is TRBV4-1; there is no DNA to check the TCRdb D call of TRBD2. The CDR3 is made up of 14 amino acids. Germline V gene sequence: CDR1 MGHRA, CDR2 YSYEKL. Here the CDR3 reads CASSQPLVAGELFF.

The V gene is TRBV5-1, the J gene TRBJ2-5; TCRdb calls TRBD2, which cannot be checked without DNA. CDR1 and CDR2 from the germline V gene are SGHRS and YFSETQ. CDR3 length: 15 amino acids. The CDR3 here is CASSTRAGTQETQYF.

This rearrangement joins TRBV6-5 to TRBJ2-2. The V gene's germline CDR1 is MNHEY and CDR2 SVGAGI. The CDR3 sequence is 16 residues long. CDR3 in amino acids: CASSYAQRRNTGELFF.

This chain connects TRBV29-1 to TRBJ1-1. Per the germline V gene, CDR1 is SQVTM and CDR2 is ANQGSEA. This CDR3 has 13 residues. CDR3 sequence: CSVVRGMNTEAFF.

The chain employs TRBV7-2 and TRBJ2-3; as DNA is missing, the TRBD2 call by TCRdb cannot be tested. This CDR3 contains 12 residues. The V gene's germline CDR1 is SGHTA and CDR2 FQGNSA. The CDR3 loop reads CASSQSRDTQYF.

This sequence joins TRBV28 and TRBJ2-7; TCRdb's assignment of TRBD1 cannot be checked, as there is no DNA. CDR1 and CDR2 from the germline V gene are MDHEN and SYDVKM. The CDR3 runs to 14 residues. CDR3 sequence reads: CASSGPGHAYEQYF.

This rearrangement joins TRBV6-1 to TRBJ2-5. This CDR3 is built from 11 residues. Germline V gene data show CDR1 as MNHNS and CDR2 as SASEGT. The CDR3 loop is CASTSLRTQYF.

This sequence joins TRBV9 and TRBJ2-5; TCRdb selects TRBD2, and the lack of DNA leaves this call unchecked. CDR3 length: 16 residues. Per the germline V gene, CDR1 is SGDLS and CDR2 is YYNGEE. The CDR3 sequence is CASSVGNSERQETQYF.

The chain employs TRBV28 and TRBJ2-7; the D call of TRBD2 rests on TCRdb alone, since no DNA is present to check it. Germline V gene lookup returns CDR1 MDHEN and CDR2 SYDVKM. This CDR3 is built from 14 residues. The CDR3 protein is CASTPSGPAYEQYF.

The chain has TRBV19 and TRBJ2-7. Germline-derived CDR1 and CDR2 are LNHDA and SQIVND (reference sequence). CDR3 length equals 12 residues. Here the CDR3 reads CASRGSWGEQYF.

The chain is built from TRBV5-1 and TRBJ2-7; there is no DNA to check the TCRdb D call of TRBD1. The CDR3 extends over 16 amino acids. Germline assignment: CDR1 SGHRS and CDR2 YFSETQ. CDR3 sequence: CASSETGGKLSYEQYF.

This chain joins TRBV5-1 and TRBJ2-7; TCRdb returns TRBD1, unconfirmable since there is no DNA. Germline loops: CDR1 SGHRS, CDR2 YFSETQ. This CDR3 region has 16 residues. The CDR3 region is CASSLAGGARMREQYF.